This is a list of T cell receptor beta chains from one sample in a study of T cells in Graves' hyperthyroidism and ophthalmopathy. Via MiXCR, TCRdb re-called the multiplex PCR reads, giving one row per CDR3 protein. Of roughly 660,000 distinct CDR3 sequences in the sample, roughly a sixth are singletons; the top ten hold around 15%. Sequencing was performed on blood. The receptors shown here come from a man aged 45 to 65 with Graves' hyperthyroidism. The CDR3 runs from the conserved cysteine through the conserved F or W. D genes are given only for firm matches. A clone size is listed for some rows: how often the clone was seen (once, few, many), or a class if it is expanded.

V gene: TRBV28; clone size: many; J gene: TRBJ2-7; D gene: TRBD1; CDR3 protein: CASSQTGGYHYEQYF; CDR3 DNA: TGTGCCAGCAGTCAGACAGGGGGTTATCACTACGAGCAGTACTTC
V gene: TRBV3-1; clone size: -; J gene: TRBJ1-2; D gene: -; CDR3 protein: CASSQEWDRVQTNYGYTF; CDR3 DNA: TGTGCCAGCAGCCAAGAATGGGACCGCGTTCAGACTAACTATGGCTACACCTTC
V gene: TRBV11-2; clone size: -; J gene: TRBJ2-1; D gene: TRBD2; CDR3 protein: CASTQVGAGCLYNEQFF; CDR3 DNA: TGTGCCAGCACCCAGGTCGGAGCGGGATGTCTCTACAATGAGCAATTCTTC
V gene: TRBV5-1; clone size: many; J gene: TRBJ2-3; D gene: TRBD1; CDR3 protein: CASSLAGQGTDTQYF; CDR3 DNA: TGCGCCAGCAGCTTGGCCGGACAGGGCACAGATACGCAGTATTTT
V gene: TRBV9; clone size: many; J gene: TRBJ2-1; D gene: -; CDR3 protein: CASSPHYNEQFF; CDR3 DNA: TGTGCCAGCAGCCCTCACTACAATGAGCAGTTCTTC
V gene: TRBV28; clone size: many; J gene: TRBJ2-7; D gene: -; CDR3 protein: CASSFQGGGYEQYF; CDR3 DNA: TGTGCCAGCAGTTTCCAGGGCGGTGGATACGAGCAGTACTTC
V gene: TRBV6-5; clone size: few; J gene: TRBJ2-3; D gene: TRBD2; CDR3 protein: CASSYSLAGVTDTQYF; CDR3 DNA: TGTGCCAGCAGTTACTCTCTAGCGGGAGTGACAGATACGCAGTATTTT
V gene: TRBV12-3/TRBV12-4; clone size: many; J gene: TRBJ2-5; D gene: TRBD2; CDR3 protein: CASRWTSGETQYF; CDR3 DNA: TGTGCCAGCAGATGGACTAGCGGAGAGACCCAGTACTTC
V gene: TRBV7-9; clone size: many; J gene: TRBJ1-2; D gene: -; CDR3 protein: CASSFTTGKDGYTF; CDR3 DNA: TGTGCCAGCAGCTTTACCACAGGGAAGGATGGCTACACCTTC
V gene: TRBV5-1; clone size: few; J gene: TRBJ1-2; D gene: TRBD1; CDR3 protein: CASSWGDREYGYTF; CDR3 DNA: TGCGCCAGCAGCTGGGGGGACAGGGAATATGGCTACACCTTC
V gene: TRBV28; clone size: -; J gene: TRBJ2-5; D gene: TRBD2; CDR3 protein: CASSLPGRTSGRQETQYF; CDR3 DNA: TGTGCCAGCAGTTTACCCGGAAGGACTAGCGGGCGTCAAGAGACCCAGTACTTC
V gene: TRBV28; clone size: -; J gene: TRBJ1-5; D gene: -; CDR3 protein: CASPNSNQPQHF; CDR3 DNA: TGTGCCAGCCCAAATAGCAATCAGCCCCAGCATTTT
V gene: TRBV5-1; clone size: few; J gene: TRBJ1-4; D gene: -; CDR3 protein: CASSWGLGEKLFF; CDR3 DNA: TGCGCCAGCAGCTGGGGACTCGGTGAAAAACTGTTTTTT
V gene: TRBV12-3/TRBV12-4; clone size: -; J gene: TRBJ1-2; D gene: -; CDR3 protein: CASSSPRGLYGYTF; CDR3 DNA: TGTGCCAGCAGTTCCCCGCGGGGGCTCTATGGCTACACCTTC
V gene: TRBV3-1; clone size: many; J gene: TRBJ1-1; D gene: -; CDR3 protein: CASSPRDHTEAFF; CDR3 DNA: TGTGCCAGCAGCCCCCGGGACCACACTGAAGCTTTCTTT
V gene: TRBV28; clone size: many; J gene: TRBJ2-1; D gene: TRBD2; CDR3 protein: CASSLLGSSGISSYNEQFF; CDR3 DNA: TGTGCCAGCAGCCTCTTAGGGTCTAGCGGGATAAGCTCCTACAATGAGCAGTTCTTC
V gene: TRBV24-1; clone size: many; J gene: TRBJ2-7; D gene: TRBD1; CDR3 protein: CATSGAPGTGPHEQYF; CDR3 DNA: TGTGCCACCTCGGGGGCTCCCGGGACAGGGCCTCACGAGCAGTACTTC
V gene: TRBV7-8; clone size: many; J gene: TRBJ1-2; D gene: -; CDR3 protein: CASSLRVWDRKTYGYTF; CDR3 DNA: TGTGCCAGCAGCTTAAGGGTGTGGGACCGAAAGACATATGGCTACACCTTC
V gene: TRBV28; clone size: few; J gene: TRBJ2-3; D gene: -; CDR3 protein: CASRRGTPTDTQYF; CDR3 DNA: TGTGCCAGCAGACGGGGAACCCCCACAGATACGCAGTATTTT
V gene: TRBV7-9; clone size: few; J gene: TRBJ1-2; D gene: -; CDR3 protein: CASSSLTSRVYLDPNYGYTF; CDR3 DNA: TGTGCCAGCAGCTCGCTTACATCCAGGGTCTACCTCGACCCAAACTATGGCTACACCTTC
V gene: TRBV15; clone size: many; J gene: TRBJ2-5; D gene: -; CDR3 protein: CATSRAKETQYF; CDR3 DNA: TGTGCCACCAGCAGAGCCAAAGAGACCCAGTACTTC
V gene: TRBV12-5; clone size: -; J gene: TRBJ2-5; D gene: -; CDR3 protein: CASALSRAPGEETQYF; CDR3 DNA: TGTGCTAGTGCTCTTTCCCGGGCCCCCGGCGAGGAGACCCAGTACTTC
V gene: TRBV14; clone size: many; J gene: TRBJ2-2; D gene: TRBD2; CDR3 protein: CASAPGLVTGELFF; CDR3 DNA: TGTGCCAGCGCTCCGGGACTAGTCACCGGGGAGCTGTTTTTT
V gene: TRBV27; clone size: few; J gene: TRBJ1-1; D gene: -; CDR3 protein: CASSPRGGMNTEAFF; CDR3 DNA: TGTGCCAGCAGTCCCCGTGGGGGTATGAACACTGAAGCTTTCTTT
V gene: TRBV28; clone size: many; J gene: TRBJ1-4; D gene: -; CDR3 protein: CASSLPRPGVSEKLFF; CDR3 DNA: TGTGCCAGCAGTTTACCTCGCCCGGGGGTGAGTGAAAAACTGTTTTTT
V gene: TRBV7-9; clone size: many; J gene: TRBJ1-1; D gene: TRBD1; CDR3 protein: CASNTRDRGMNTEAFF; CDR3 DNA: TGTGCCAGCAACACCCGGGACAGGGGGATGAACACTGAAGCTTTCTTT
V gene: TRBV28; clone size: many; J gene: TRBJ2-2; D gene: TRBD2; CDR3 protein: CASRQTSGTNTGELFF; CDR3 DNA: TGTGCCAGCAGGCAGACTAGCGGGACGAACACCGGGGAGCTGTTTTTT
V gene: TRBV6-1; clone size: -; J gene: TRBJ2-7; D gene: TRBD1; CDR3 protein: CASSALQGVPYEQYF; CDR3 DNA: TGTGCCAGCAGTGCACTTCAGGGGGTTCCCTACGAGCAGTACTTC